The sequence of this TCR beta chain was determined in a study of beta chain features in type 1 diabetes. Of the isolated RNA, all was reverse transcribed, and so the sequenced material was expressed TCRB transcripts. Sequencing was performed with immunoSEQ multiplex PCR; in TCRdb, only in-frame clones are kept and a portion is missing. The sample holds roughly 240,000 clones, about 71% seen once. The V end lost 0 bases, the J end lost 7 bases, and 11 bases lay between the germline ends. Germline lookup yields CDR1 SGHRS and CDR2 YFSETQ. This CDR3 is 13 amino acids long. This TCR was sampled from a man aged 25 to 40 in good health. Specimen: naive CD4+ T cells from blood. The V gene is TRBV5-1, the J gene TRBJ2-7; possible D gene TRBD1, 5 bases. Here the CDR3 DNA reads TGCGCCAGCAGCTTGGCAAGGCGGACAGAGCAGTACTTC. Its protein product is CASSLARRTEQYF.